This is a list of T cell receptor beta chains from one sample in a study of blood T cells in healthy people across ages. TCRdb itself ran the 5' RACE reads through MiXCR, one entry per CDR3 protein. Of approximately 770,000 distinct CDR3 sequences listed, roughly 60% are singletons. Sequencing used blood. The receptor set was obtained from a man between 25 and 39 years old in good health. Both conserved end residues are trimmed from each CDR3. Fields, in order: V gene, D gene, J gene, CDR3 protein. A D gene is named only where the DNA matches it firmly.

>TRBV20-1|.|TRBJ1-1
SARDNQRHFEAF
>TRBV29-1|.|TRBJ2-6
SGVIQGAGANVLT
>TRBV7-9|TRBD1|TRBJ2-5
ASSLFRTGGAETQY
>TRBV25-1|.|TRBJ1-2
ASSEYFDRAAGYT
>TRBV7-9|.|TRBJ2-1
ASSPNEQF
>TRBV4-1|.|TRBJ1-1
ASSQVNFIGPSNTEAF
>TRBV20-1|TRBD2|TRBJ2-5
SASGVSGTAVEQY
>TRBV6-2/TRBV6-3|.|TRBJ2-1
ASPRSEQF
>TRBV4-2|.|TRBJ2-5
ASSQARLETQY
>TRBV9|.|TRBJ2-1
ASSLSHTGNEQF
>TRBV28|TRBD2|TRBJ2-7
ASSLFGGREYEQY
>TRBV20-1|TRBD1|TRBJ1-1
PKRRDREGPDTEAF
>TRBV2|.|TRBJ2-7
ASGRNYYEQY
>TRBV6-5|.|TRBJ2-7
ASSDWGIRYEQY
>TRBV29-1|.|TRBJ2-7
SVEQSYEQY
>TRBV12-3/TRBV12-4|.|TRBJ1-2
ASTKVGDLSGYT
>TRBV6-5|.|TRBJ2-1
ASSQARREF
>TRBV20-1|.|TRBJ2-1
SALIHGEQF
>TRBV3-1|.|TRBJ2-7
ASSQDGSPSYEQY
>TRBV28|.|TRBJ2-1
ASSLLDRAYNEQF
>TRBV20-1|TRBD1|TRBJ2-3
SAPRGTGGTDTQY
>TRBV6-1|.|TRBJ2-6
ASSVPGSGANVLT
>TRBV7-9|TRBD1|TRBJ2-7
ASSRTGAYEQY
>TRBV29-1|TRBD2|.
SGLAGRRYEQY
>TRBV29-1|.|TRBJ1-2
SVGASGGYT
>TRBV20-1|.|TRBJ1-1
SASRQQNTEAF
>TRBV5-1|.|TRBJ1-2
ASSSGLNYGYT
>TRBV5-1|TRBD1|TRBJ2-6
ASSSWTGAPGANVLT
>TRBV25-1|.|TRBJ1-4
ASSESAGTRGKLF
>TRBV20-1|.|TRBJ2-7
SARRPSLYEQY
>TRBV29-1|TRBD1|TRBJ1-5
SVGQADQPQH
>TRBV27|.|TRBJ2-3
ASSLYGLDTQY
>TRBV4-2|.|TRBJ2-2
ASRISTGELF
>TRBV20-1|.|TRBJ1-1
SARVPTINTEAF
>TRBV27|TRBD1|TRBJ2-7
ASSGQGVGEQY
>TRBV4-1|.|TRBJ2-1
ASSLDPSGTHWNEQF
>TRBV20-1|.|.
SVPGGDFQSYEQY
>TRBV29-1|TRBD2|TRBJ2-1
SVAREGNEQF
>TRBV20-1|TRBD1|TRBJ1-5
SARDRGQPNQPQH
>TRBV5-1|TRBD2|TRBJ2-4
ASSLLAGVGKNIQY
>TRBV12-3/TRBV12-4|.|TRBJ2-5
ASSRTYQGTQY
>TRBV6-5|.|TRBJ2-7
ASSYAAETSYEQY
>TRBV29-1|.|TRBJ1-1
SVDGPGLGTEAF
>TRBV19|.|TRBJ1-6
ASRSGGDESPLH
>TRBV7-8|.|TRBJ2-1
ASSLAAEGSYNEQF
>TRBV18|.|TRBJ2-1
ASSLREGGVFNEQF
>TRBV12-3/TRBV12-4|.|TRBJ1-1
ASRRTGANTEAF
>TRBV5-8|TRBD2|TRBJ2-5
ASPGGANQETQY
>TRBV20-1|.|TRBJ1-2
SARKVTTNYGYT
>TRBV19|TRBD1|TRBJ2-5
ASSTDRETQY
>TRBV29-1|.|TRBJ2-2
SVGWQGDTGELF